Described below is a single TCR beta chain sequence and its context. This clonotype was recorded a few times. Its antigen is currently not known. Base-call qualities are not available, and no considerably larger clone is one nucleotide away. Libraries were constructed by PCR. Instrument on record: Illumina HiSeq 2500. TCR library preparation used molecular barcoding, with unique molecular identifiers applied to normalize quantification of the TCRbeta repertoire. The public reads were run again by TCRdb, first through fastp at Q25 and then through MiXCR, and only productive beta chains were kept. Entries are consolidated by CDR3 protein sequence, retaining the most common genes and DNA. The table for this sample lists approximately 420,000 distinct CDR3 sequences; approximately 11% of them were counted only once. The ten most abundant clones make up 5% to 6.5% of the sample. The record originates from a study of T-cell reconstitution after alpha-beta-depleted transplantation in children (dated by TCRdb to the mid-2010s). For the wider study: Using TCR repertoire profiling, the study followed T-cell immune reconstitution in a quantitative way in children after TCRalphabeta/CD19-depleted allogeneic hematopoietic cell transplantation.

The sequencing used PBMCs from the stem cell graft donor, collected from the stem cell graft. This sequence originates from a human donor who donated a stem cell graft to a child with acute myeloid leukemia.

Here is the DNA: TGTGCCAGCAGGCTACCGCCGGGACTAGGGTACAATGAGCAGTTCTTC. This is translated as CASRLPPGLGYNEQFF. The V and J genes are TRBV12-3 or TRBV12-4 and TRBJ2-1; 8 bases in the middle match TRBD2. The CDR3 covers 16 residues, taking in both the cysteine and the phenylalanine. Only CDR3 DNA is held: 48 bases, read in frame from base 1. After removal of 6 bases from V and 4 bases from J, the junction retains 11 bases not matched to a gene.